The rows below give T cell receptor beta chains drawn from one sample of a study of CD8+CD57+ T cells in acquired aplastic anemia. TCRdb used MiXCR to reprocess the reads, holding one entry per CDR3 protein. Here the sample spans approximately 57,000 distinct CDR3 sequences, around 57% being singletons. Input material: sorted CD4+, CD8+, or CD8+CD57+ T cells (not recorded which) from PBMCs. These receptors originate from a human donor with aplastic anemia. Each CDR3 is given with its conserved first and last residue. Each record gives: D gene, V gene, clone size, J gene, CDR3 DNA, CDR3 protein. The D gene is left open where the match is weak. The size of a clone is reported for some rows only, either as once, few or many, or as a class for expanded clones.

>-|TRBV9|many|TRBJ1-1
TGTGCCAGCAGCCCCCGGGGTGATGGGACTGAAGCTTTCTTT
CASSPRGDGTEAFF
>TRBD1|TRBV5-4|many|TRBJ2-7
TGTGCCAGCAGCTCACAGACGACAGGGCTCGAGCAGTACTTC
CASSSQTTGLEQYF
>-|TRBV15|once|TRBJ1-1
TGTGCCACCAGCAGAGGGGGCCTGGCTTTCTTT
CATSRGGLAFF
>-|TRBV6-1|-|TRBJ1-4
TGTGCCAGCAGTTTTAGGGAACTGTTTTTT
CASSFRELFF
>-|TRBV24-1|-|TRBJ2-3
TGTGCCACCAGTAGGGGGAATCCCGATACGCAGTATTTT
CATSRGNPDTQYF
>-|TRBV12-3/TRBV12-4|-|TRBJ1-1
TGTGCCAGCAGGGTAGGTGGAGTCACTGAAGCTTTCTTT
CASRVGGVTEAFF
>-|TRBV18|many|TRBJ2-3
TGTGCCAGCTCACCAAAGACTTACACAGATACGCAGTATTTT
CASSPKTYTDTQYF
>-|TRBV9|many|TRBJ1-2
TGTGCCAGCAGCGAGGGCACGACTCAATTCTATGGCTACACCTTC
CASSEGTTQFYGYTF
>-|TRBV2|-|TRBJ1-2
TGTGCCAGCAGTACACAGGGCTATGGCTACACCTTC
CASSTQGYGYTF
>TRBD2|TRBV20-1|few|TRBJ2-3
TGCAGTGCACAGACTAGCGGGGAGGCAGATACGCAGTATTTT
CSAQTSGEADTQYF
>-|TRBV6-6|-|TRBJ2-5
TGTGCCAGCAGTTACCCCTATGAGGCCCAGTACTTC
CASSYPYEAQYF
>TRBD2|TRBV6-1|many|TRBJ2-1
TGTGCCAGCAGTGGTACTAGCGGGGGGGCCGGTGAGCAGTTCTTC
CASSGTSGGAGEQFF
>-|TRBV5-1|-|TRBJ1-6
TGCGCCAGCAGCTTGGATAATTCACCCCTCCACTTT
CASSLDNSPLHF
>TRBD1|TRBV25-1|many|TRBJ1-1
TGTGCCAGCAGGACAGGGAGTGAAGCTTTCTTT
CASRTGSEAFF
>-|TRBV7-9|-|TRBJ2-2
TGTGCCAGCAGCTTAGAGGTCGGACGCGGGGAGCTGTTTTTT
CASSLEVGRGELFF
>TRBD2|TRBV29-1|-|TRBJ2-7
TGCAGCGTTGATACTAGCGGGTGGGCGGGGGACGAGCAGTACTTC
CSVDTSGWAGDEQYF
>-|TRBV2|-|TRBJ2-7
TGTGCCAGCACCCGGGGGTGGGGCTACGAGCAGTACTTC
CASTRGWGYEQYF
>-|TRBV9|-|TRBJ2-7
TGTGCCAGCAGTGGTGACATCTCCTACGAGCAGTACTTC
CASSGDISYEQYF
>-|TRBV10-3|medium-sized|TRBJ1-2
TGTGCCATCAGTGAGTCGAGTGGGCAGCTTTATGGCTACACCTTC
CAISESSGQLYGYTF
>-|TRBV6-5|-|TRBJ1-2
TGTGCCAGCAGTTATGGAACATGGAGGAGGGTAGGGTCTGGCTACACCTTC
CASSYGTWRRVGSGYTF
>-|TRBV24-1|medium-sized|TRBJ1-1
TGTGCCACCTCAACCCTAGGTGGGACTGAAGCTTTCTTT
CATSTLGGTEAFF
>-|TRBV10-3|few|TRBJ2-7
TGTGCCATCAGTGAGAATATAGGCCCCTACGAGCAGTACTTC
CAISENIGPYEQYF
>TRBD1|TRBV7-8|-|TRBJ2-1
TGTGCCAGCAGCTCCGGGACAGGGTCCTACAATGAGCAGTTCTTC
CASSSGTGSYNEQFF
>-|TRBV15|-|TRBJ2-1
TGTGCCACCAGCAGAACAGGGCCTCAAGTGCAGTTCTTC
CATSRTGPQVQFF
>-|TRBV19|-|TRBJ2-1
TGTGCCAGTAGTATGGGGGGCGCGGGGTACAATGAGCAGTTCTTC
CASSMGGAGYNEQFF
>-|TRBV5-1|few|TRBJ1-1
TGCGCCGGCAGCTTGTCTGAGACTGAAGCTTTCTTT
CAGSLSETEAFF
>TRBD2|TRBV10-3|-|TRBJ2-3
TGTGCCATCAGTGAGTTAGGCCTAGCGGAGGGGACAGATACGCAGTATTTT
CAISELGLAEGTDTQYF
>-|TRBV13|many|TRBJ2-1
TGTGCCAGCAGCTTAACGGGGTTCGATGAGCAGTTCTTC
CASSLTGFDEQFF
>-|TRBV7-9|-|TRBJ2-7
TGTGCCAGCAGCTCCCGGGATGGGTACGAGCAGTACTTC
CASSSRDGYEQYF
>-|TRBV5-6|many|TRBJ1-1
TGTGCCAGCAGCTTGGCCGGCGCAAGCACTGAAGCTTTCTTT
CASSLAGASTEAFF
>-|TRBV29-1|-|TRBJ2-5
TGCAGCTTCCGTAAGGACTCAGAGACCCAGTACTTC
CSFRKDSETQYF
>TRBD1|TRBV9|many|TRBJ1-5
TGTGCCAGCAGCCCAGGGGGGGGCGGCCATCAGCCCCAGCATTTT
CASSPGGGGHQPQHF
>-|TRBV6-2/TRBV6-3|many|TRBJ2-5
TGTGCCAGCAGTGGGGTCCGAGGAGGGCAAGAGACCCAGTACTTC
CASSGVRGGQETQYF
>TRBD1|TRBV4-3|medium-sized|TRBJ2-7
TGCGCCAGCAGCCACGGACAGGGATCGTACGAGCAGTACTTC
CASSHGQGSYEQYF
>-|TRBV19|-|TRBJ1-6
TGTGCCAGTAGTCCCCGGGGACGGGGTTCACCCCTCCACTTT
CASSPRGRGSPLHF
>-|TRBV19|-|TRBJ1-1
TGTGCCAGTAGTATAATTGGGGCTGAAGCTTTCTTT
CASSIIGAEAFF
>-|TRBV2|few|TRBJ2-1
TGTGCCAGCAGTGAAGAGGGGGATCAGGCGTTCTTC
CASSEEGDQAFF
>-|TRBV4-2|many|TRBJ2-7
TGTGCCAGCAGCCAAGGAGGCGGCGAGCAGTACTTC
CASSQGGGEQYF
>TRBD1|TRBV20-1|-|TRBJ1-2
TGCAGTGCTAGGACAGGGATCGGTGGCTACACCTTC
CSARTGIGGYTF
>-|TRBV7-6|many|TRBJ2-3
TGTGCCAGCAGTACGAAGTTTGGCACAGATACGCAGTATTTT
CASSTKFGTDTQYF
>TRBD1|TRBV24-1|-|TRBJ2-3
TGTGCCACCATGGGGGGACAGGCCAGCACAGATACGCAGTATTTT
CATMGGQASTDTQYF
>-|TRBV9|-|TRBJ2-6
TGTGCCAGCGGCTCTGGGGCCAACGTCCCGACTTTC
CASGSGANVPTF
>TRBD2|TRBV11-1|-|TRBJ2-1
TGTGCCAGCAGCTTTGCCCCTAGCGGGGCGTACAATGAGCAGTTCTTC
CASSFAPSGAYNEQFF
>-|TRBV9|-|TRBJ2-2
TGTGCCAGCACGGGAGCCGGGGAGCTGTTTTTT
CASTGAGELFF
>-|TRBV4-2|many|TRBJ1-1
TGTGCCAGCAGTCGACAGAACACTGAAGCTTTCTTT
CASSRQNTEAFF
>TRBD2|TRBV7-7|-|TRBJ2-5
TGTGCCAGCAGCTTGAATCCTAGCGGGGGGAACCAAGAGACCCAGTACTTC
CASSLNPSGGNQETQYF
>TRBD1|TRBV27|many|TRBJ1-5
TGTGCCAGCAGTTTTGCGGGACAGCATAATCAGCCCCAGCATTTT
CASSFAGQHNQPQHF
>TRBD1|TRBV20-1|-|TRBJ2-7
TGCAGTGCTGCCAGGGGGTACGAGCAGTACTTC
CSAARGYEQYF
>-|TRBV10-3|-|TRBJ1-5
TGCGCCATCAGTGAGACACAGGAGCAGCCCCAGCATTTT
CAISETQEQPQHF
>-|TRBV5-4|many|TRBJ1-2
TGTGCCAGCAGCCGGAACCGACAGGAATATGGCTACACCTTC
CASSRNRQEYGYTF
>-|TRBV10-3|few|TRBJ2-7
TGTGCCGTCAGTGAGTCGGGGGACTCCTACGAGCAGTACTTC
CAVSESGDSYEQYF
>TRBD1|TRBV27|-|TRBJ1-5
TGTGCCAGCAGTTACACAGGGGAGGGGAGTCAGCCCCAGCATTTT
CASSYTGEGSQPQHF
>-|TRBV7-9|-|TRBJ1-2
TGTGCCAGCAGTTTAGTGGGGCAGGGCTACACCTTC
CASSLVGQGYTF
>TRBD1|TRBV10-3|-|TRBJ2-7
TGTGCCATAAACACAGGGGACGGCTACGAGCAGTACTTC
CAINTGDGYEQYF
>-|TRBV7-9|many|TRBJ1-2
TGTGCCAGCAGCTTAGACGGTCCCACCGGTGGCTACACCTTC
CASSLDGPTGGYTF
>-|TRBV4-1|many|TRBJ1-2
TGCGCCAGCAGCCAAGATATGCGGGGGAACTATGGCTACACCTTC
CASSQDMRGNYGYTF
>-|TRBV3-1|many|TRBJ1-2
TGTGCCAGCAGCCAAGGAGGGGGCTATGGCTACACCTTC
CASSQGGGYGYTF
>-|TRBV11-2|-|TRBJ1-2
TGTGCCAGTAGCGCCTCCGGGGGGCCGGGCTATGGCTACACCTTC
CASSASGGPGYGYTF
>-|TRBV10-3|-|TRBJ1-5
TGTGCCATCAGTGAAAATAGCAATCAGCCCCAGCATTTT
CAISENSNQPQHF
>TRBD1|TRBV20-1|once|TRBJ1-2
TGCAGTGCTAGGTTAGGGGGACAGGGTTTTCACACCTTC
CSARLGGQGFHTF